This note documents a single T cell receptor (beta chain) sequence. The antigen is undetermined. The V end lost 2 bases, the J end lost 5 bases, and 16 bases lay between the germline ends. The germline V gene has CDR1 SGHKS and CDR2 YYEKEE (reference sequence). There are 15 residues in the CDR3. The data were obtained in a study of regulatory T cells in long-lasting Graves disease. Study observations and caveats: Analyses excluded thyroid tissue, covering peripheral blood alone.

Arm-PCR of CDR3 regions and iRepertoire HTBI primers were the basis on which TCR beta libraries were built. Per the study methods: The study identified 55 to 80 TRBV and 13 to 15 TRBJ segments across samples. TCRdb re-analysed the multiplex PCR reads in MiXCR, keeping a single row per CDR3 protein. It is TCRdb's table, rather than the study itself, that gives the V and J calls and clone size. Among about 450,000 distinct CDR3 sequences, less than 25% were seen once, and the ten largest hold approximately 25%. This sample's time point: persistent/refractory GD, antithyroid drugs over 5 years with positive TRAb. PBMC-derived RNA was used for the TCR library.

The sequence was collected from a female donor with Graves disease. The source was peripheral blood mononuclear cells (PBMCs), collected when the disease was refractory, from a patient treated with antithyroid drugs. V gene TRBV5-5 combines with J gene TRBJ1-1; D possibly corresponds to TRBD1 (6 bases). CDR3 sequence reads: CASSFSGAWLTEAFF. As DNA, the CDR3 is TGTGCCAGCAGCTTCTCAGGGGCTTGGTTAACTGAAGCTTTCTTT.